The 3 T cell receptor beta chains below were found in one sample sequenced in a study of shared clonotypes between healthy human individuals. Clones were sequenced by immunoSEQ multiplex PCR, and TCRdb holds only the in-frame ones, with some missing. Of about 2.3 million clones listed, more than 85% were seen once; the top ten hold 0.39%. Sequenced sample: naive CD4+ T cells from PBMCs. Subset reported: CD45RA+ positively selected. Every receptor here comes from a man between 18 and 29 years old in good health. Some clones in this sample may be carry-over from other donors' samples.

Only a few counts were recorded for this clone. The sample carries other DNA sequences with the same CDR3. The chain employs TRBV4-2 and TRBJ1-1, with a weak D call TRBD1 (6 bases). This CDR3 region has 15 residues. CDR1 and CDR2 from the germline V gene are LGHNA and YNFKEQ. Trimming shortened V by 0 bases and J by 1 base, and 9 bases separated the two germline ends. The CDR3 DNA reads TGTGCCAGCAGCCAAGAGACAGGAGGGAACACTGAAGCTTTCTTT. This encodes CASSQETGGNTEAFF.

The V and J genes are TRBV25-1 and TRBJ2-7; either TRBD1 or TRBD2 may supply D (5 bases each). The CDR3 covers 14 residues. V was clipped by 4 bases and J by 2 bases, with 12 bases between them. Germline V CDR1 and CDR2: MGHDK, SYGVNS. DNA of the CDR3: TGTGCCAGCAGTGCCGGGACGGGAACCTACGAGCAGTACTTC. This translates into CASSAGTGTYEQYF.

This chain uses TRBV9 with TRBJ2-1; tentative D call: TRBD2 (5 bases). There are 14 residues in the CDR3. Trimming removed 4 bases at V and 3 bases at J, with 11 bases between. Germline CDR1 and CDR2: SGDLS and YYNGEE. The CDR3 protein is CASSQAGIYNEQFF. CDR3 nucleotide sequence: TGTGCCAGCAGCCAAGCCGGGATCTACAATGAGCAGTTCTTC.